Each of the 11 T cell receptor beta chains below was sequenced from the same sample in a study of cytomegalovirus exposure and HLA in healthy donors. With 60 Vbeta and 13 Jbeta primers, the PCR was carried out. Assay used: immunoSEQ multiplex PCR; TCRdb lists only in-frame clones, some missing. The table lists around 120,000 clones, around three quarters of them singletons. The sequencing sample was made of PBMCs. These receptor sequences come from a human donor in good health.

This chain joins TRBV2 and TRBJ2-2, with D possibly being TRBD1 (6 bases). Trimming cost V 5 bases and J 5 bases, with 15 bases left between them. From germline, CDR1 is SNHLY and CDR2 FYNNEI. The CDR3 has 15 residues. The CDR3 coding sequence is TGTGCCAGCAGTCGTCTACAGGGTAGTACCGGGGAGCTGTTTTTT. This translates into CASSRLQGSTGELFF.

The V gene is TRBV7-8, the J gene TRBJ2-2; 8 bases line up with TRBD2. This CDR3 comprises 15 residues. The germline CDR1 and CDR2 sequences are SGHVS and FQNEAQ. Trimming removed 4 bases from V and 0 bases from J; junction bases left unmatched: 1. CDR3 DNA: TGTGCCAGCAGCTACGGGGGGGCGAACACCGGGGAGCTGTTTTTT. Encoded protein: CASSYGGANTGELFF.

This clone was counted between two and nine times. This rearrangement joins TRBV6-5 to TRBJ2-1; possible D gene TRBD2, 6 bases. The CDR3 is 14 amino acids. From germline, CDR1 is MNHEY and CDR2 SVGAGI. V lost 2 bases to trimming and J lost 7 bases, with 12 bases between them. The CDR3 here is CASSYPGTANEQFF. CDR3 bases: TGTGCCAGCAGTTACCCCGGGACTGCGAATGAGCAGTTCTTC.

The chain recombines TRBV2 with TRBJ2-7, with a possible D match to TRBD1 (6 bases). Germline V gives CDR1 SNHLY, CDR2 FYNNEI. Trimming removed 2 bases from V and 7 bases from J, with 18 bases in between. There are 15 residues in the CDR3. CDR3 in amino acids: CASSESLAGASEQYF. CDR3 DNA sequence: TGTGCCAGCAGTGAAAGTCTGGCAGGGGCTAGTGAGCAGTACTTC.

This chain links TRBV4-1 with TRBJ2-3; weak D call: TRBD1 (5 bases). The germline V gene has CDR1 MGHRA and CDR2 YSYEKL. The CDR3 loop spans 14 amino acids. With 0 bases removed from V and 4 bases from J, the gap between germline ends came to 8 bases. The CDR3 nucleotides are TGCGCCAGCAGCCAAGATATAGGGGCAGATACGCAGTATTTT. Translation gives CASSQDIGADTQYF.

V usage is TRBV5-4 and J usage is TRBJ1-2, with 9 positions matching TRBD1. The junction had 14 bases not matched to a gene; V was cut back by 4 bases and J by 10 bases. There are 15 residues in the CDR3. Looked up from germline, CDR1 is SGHNT and CDR2 is YYREEE (reference sequence). As DNA, the CDR3 is TGTGCCAGCAGCCTTGGGGGGACAGGGAATTCGGACTACACCTTC. As protein: CASSLGGTGNSDYTF. Using reference TRBV5-4 and TRBJ1-2 for the parts outside the CDR3, the full variable domain is ETGVTQSPTHLIKTRGQQVTLRCSSQSGHNTVSWYQQALGQGPQFIFQYYREEENGRGNFPPRFSGLQFPNYSSELNVNALELDDSALYLCASSLGGTGNSDYTFGSGTRLTVV.

V is TRBV28 and J is TRBJ2-3, with TRBD1 as a possible D gene (5 bases). The CDR3 loop spans 15 amino acids. The germline V gene encodes CDR1 MDHEN and CDR2 SYDVKM. Trimming cost V 2 bases and J 6 bases, with 15 bases left between them. CDR3 region: CASSLQGSGGDTQYF. CDR3 DNA sequence: TGTGCCAGCAGTTTACAGGGTTCCGGTGGCGATACGCAGTATTTT.

In this sample, this clone turned up a few times. J is TRBJ2-1 and V is TRBV5-1; TRBD1 matches at 12 bases. In germline, CDR1 is SGHRS, CDR2 YFSETQ. The J segment lost 3 bases and the V segment lost 3 bases, leaving 16 bases of the junction unmatched. The CDR3 length is 20 residues. The CDR3 here is CASSSPPGQGATKNYNEQFF. The DNA for the CDR3 is TGCGCCAGCAGCTCCCCCCCGGGACAGGGGGCAACGAAGAACTACAATGAGCAGTTCTTC.

The genes are TRBV11-2 and TRBJ2-2; D call uncertain. The V gene's germline CDR1 is SGHAT and CDR2 FQNNGV. The length of the CDR3 is 13 residues. V was pared by 3 bases and J by 5 bases, with 7 bases between. CDR3 amino acids: CASSLYRTGELFF. The CDR3 nucleotides read TGTGCCAGCAGCTTGTACCGGACCGGGGAGCTGTTTTTT.

In DNA, the CDR3 is TGTGCCAGTAGTATAGACAGGGGGATGGTCACAGATACGCAGTATTTT. Its protein is CASSIDRGMVTDTQYF. The V call is TRBV19, the J call TRBJ2-3; 7 nucleotides align to TRBD1. CDR1 and CDR2 from the germline V gene are LNHDA and SQIVND (reference sequence). The CDR3 length is 16 residues. Trimming took 0 bases from V and 2 from J; bases not matched to a gene: 5.

This clone was seen once. This rearrangement joins TRBV27 to TRBJ2-3, with D tentatively TRBD1 (5 bases). Looked up from germline, CDR1 is MNHEY and CDR2 is SMNVEV (reference sequence). V lost 3 bases, J lost 5 bases, and 18 bases lay in between. This CDR3 is 16 amino acids long. CDR3: CASSFMEGPRGDTQYF. CDR3 coding DNA: TGTGCCAGCAGTTTCATGGAAGGGCCTAGGGGAGATACGCAGTATTTT.